This T cell receptor (beta chain) appears in the sequencing data of a study of T-cell memory formation after mild COVID-19. Trimming shortened V by 1 base and J by 4 bases, and 10 bases separated the two germline ends. This CDR3 has 14 amino acids. CDR1 is SEHNR, CDR2 FQNEAQ, per germline (reference sequence). In this sample, this clonotype turned up a few times. TCRdb recomputed calls from the 5' RACE reads with MiXCR, one row per CDR3 protein. Here the sample spans about 250,000 distinct CDR3 sequences, over 15% being singletons. The V call is TRBV7-9, the J call TRBJ1-2, with unresolved D. Sequenced material: PBMCs or a T cell subset sorted from them (not recorded which). The clonotype originates from a young man who had mild COVID-19 (a few samples of this study predate the infection). Cell type and time point are not known. CDR3 DNA sequence: TGTGCCAGCAGCTTAGACGATGTGGTCTATGGCTACACCTTC. It is translated as CASSLDDVVYGYTF.